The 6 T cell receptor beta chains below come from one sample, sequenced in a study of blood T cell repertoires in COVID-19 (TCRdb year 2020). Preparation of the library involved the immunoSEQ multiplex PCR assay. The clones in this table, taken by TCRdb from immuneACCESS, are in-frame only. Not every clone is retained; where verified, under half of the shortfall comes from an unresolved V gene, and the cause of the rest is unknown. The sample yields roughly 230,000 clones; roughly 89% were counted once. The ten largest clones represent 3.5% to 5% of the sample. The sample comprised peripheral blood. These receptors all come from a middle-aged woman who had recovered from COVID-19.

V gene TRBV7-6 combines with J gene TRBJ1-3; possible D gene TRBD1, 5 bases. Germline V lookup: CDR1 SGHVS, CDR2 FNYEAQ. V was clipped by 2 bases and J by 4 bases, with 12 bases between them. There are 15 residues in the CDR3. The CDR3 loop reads CASSLFGGSGNTIYF. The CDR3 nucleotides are TGTGCCAGCAGCTTATTCGGGGGTTCCGGAAACACCATATATTTT.

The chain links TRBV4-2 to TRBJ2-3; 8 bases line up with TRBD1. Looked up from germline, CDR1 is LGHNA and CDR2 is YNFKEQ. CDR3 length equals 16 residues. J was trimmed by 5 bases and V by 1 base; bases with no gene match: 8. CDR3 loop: CASSQAGRGLVDTQYF. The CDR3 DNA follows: TGTGCCAGCAGCCAAGCGGGCAGGGGGCTTGTAGATACGCAGTATTTT.

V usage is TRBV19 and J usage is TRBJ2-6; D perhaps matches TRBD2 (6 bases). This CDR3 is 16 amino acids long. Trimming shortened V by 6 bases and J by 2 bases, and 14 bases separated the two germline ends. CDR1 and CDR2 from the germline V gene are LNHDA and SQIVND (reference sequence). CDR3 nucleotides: TGTGCCAGTAGGCGGGGTCCGACGCCTGGGGCCAACGTCCTGACTTTC. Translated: CASRRGPTPGANVLTF. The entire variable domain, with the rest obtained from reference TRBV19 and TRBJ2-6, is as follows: DGGITQSPKYLFRKEGQNVTLSCEQNLNHDAMYWYRQDPGQGLRLIYYSQIVNDFQKGDIAEGYSVSREKKESFPLTVTSAQKNPTAFYLCASRRGPTPGANVLTFGAGSRLTVL.

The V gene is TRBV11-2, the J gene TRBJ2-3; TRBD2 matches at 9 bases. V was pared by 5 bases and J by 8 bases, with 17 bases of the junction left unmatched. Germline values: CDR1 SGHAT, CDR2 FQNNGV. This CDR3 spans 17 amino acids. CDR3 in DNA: TGTGCCAGCAGCCCAGTGGGAGGTAGCGGGAGCGGGGGTACGCAGTATTTT. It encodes CASSPVGGSGSGGTQYF.

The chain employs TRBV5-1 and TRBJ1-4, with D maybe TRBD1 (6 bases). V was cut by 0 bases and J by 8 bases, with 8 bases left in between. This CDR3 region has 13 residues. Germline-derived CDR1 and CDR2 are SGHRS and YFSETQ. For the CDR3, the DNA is TGCGCCAGCAGCTTGGAGGGGGTAGAAAAACTGTTTTTT. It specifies CASSLEGVEKLFF.

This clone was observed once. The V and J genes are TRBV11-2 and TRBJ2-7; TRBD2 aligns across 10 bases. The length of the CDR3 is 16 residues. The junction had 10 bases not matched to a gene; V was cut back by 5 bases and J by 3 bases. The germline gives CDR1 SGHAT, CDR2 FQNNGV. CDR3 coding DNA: TGTGCCAGCAGCCACTTAGCGGGGGGCCGTAACTACGAGCAGTACTTC. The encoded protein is CASSHLAGGRNYEQYF.